This T cell receptor (beta chain) emerged from a study of T-cell reconstitution after alpha-beta-depleted transplantation in children. Whole-study results and caveats: Surviving recipient T cells and thymic progenitors underlay high day-60 TCRbeta diversity in some patients.

Preparing the TCRbeta library involved the use of unique molecular identifiers. One entry per CDR3 protein, called by TCRdb with MiXCR from the PCR reads. The data hold about 240,000 distinct CDR3 sequences, with under 30% observed a single time. Germline V gene lookup returns CDR1 SGDLS and CDR2 YYNGEE. V was pared by 2 bases and J by 0 bases, with 13 bases between. The CDR3 covers 16 residues. This clonotype was observed a handful of times. The antigen is not known. The chain links TRBV9 to TRBJ2-3; weak D call: TRBD2 (7 bases). This receptor was taken from a girl under 10 years old with Fanconi anemia, due to receive a stem cell transplant. This specimen was PBMCs, taken before TCRalphabeta/CD19-depleted stem cell transplant. CDR3 nucleotides: TGTGCCAGCAGCGTGGGGGCGGGGGCTAGCACAGATACGCAGTATTTT. Its translation: CASSVGAGASTDTQYF.